The present T cell receptor beta chain was sequenced within a study of blood T cell repertoires in COVID-19. Study background: Sites across the United States, Italy and Spain contributed samples from acute and convalescent COVID-19. T cells, B-cell-depleted T cells, or PBMCs provided the cDNA or gDNA that served as material.

As processed by the authors: Quantification of nucleated cells was approximated via reference gene primer amplification. Repertoires were generated with immunoSEQ multiplex PCR, while TCRdb's copy carries only in-frame clones and drops some. V and J calls and clone size are copied from that table; D and trimming were computed from the DNA. There are 160,000 or so clones in the sample; 70% to 90% occur only once, and 4% lies in the top ten. V was pared by 5 bases and J by 0 bases, with 13 bases between. CDR3 size: 15 residues. The clonotype comes from a woman in her seventies with acute or convalescent COVID-19. The sequencing input was peripheral blood. The chain carries TRBV6-7 and TRBJ1-1; D is ambiguous. TRBV6-7 is sorted into the ORF group, with uncertain function. CDR3 bases: TGTGCCAGCAGTCTCGACAAGCAGCTGAACACTGAAGCTTTCTTT. Its protein product is CASSLDKQLNTEAFF.